This TCR beta chain was sequenced for a study of cytomegalovirus exposure and HLA in healthy donors. Study-level results: Some TCR beta chains (approximately 180 of them) were listed as cytomegalovirus-associated.

With regard to this clone: Its antigen is currently unknown.

From germline, CDR1 is MNHEY and CDR2 SMNVEV (reference sequence). The CDR3 extends over 14 amino acids. The germline V and J ends were trimmed by 4 bases and 4 bases, with 12 bases remaining between them. Measured with immunoSEQ multiplex PCR; TCRdb has only the in-frame clones, and not every one. The data show about 160,000 clones, approximately 90% seen once. This clonotype was sampled from a man between 18 and 29 years old in good health and CMV-seronegative. This chain uses TRBV27 with TRBJ2-3; tentative D call: TRBD2 (6 bases). Sequences were obtained from PBMCs. Here the CDR3 reads CASSYGGGADTQYF. As DNA, the CDR3 is TGTGCCAGCAGTTATGGCGGAGGGGCAGATACGCAGTATTTT.